The T cell receptor (beta chain) described here comes from a study of beta chain features in type 1 diabetes. Study observations and caveats: When VDJ junctions were examined, type 1 diabetes patients showed fewer insertions and more deletions. Among patients with Type 1 diabetes, TCRB CDR3s were moderately but significantly shorter in every one of the four CD4+ subsets. Within the patient group, naive, central memory and Treg TCRB repertoires appeared more similar to each other than within healthy donors.

This CDR3 has 13 amino acids. Germline V gene lookup returns CDR1 MDHEN and CDR2 SYDVKM. The junction had 1 base not matched to a gene; V was cut back by 4 bases and J by 4 bases. Sequenced material consisted of expressed TCRB transcripts (all of the isolated RNA was reverse transcribed). Profiling relied on immunoSEQ multiplex PCR, and the TCRdb table lists in-frame clones only, not all of them. The data contain 200,000 to 300,000 clones, approximately 10% of them seen just once; the ten biggest clones take up about 0.018%. Turning to this clone: The antigen is unknown.

The sequence came from a man aged 30 to 45 with type 1 diabetes. The V gene is TRBV28, the J gene TRBJ1-3; 7 positions agree with TRBD1. The material sequenced was naive CD4+ T cells from blood. This chain's CDR3 is CASSSGQGNTIYF. CDR3 nucleotides: TGTGCCAGCAGTTCGGGACAGGGAAACACCATATATTTT. The full variable domain, its missing parts supplied by reference TRBV28 and TRBJ1-3, is DVKVTQSSRYLVKRTGEKVFLECVQDMDHENMFWYRQDPGLGLRLIYFSYDVKMKEKGDIPEGYSVSREKKERFSLILESASTNQTSMYLCASSSGQGNTIYFGEGSWLTVV.